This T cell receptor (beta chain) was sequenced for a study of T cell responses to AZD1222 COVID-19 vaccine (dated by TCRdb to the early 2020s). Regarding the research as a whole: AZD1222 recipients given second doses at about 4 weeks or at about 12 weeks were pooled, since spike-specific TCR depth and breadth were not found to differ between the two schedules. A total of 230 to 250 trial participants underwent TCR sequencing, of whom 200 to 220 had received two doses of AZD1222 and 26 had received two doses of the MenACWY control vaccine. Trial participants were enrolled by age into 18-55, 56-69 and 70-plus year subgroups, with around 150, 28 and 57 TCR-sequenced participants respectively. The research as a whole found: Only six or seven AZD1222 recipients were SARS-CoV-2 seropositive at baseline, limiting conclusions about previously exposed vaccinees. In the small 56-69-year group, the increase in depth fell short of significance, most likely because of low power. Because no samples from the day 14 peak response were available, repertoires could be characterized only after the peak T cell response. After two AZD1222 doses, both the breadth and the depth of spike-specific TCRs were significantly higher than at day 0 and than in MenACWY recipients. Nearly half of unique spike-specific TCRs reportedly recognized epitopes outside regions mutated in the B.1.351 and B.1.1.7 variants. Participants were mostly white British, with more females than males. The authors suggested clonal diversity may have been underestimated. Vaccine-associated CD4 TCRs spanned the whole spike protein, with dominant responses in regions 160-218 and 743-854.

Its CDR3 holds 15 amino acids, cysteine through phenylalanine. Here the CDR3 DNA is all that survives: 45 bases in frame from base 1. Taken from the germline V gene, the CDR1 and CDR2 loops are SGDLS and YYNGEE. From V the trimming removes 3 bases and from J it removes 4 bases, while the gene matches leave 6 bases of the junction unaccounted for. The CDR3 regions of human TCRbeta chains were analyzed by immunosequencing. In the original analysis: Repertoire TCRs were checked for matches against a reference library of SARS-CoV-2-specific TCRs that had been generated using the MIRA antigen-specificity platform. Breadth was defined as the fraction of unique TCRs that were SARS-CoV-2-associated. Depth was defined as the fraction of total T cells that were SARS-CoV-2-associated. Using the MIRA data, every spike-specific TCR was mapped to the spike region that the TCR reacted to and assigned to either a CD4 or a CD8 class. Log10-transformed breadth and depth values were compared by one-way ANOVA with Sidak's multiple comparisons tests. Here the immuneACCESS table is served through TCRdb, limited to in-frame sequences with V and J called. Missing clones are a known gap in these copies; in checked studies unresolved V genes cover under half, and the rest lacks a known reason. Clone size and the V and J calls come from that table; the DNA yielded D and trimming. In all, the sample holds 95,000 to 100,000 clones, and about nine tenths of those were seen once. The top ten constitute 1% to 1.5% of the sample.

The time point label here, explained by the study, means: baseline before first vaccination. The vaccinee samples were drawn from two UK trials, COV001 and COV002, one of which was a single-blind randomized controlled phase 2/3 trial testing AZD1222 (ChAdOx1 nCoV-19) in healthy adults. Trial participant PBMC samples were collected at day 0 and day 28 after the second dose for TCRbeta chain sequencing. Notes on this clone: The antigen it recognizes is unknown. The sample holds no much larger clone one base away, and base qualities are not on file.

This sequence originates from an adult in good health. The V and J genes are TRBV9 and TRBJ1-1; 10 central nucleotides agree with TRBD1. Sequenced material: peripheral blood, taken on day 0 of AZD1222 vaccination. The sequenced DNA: TGTGCCAGCAGCGCGTCCGGGACAGGGGCCACTGAAGCTTTCTTT. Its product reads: CASSASGTGATEAFF.